These 32 T cell receptor beta chains were sequenced from one sample in a study of glioma-infiltrating T cells. TCR alpha and beta CDR3 regions were amplified from RNA using iRepertoire nested multiplex PCR. Each CDR3 protein gets one entry after TCRdb re-called the multiplex PCR reads with MiXCR. The table records a few hundred thousand distinct CDR3 sequences, roughly 41% of them present only once. The sequencing sample was made of glioma tissue, nonneoplastic brain tissue, or PBMCs (not recorded which). These receptors were obtained from a human donor with low-grade glioma or glioblastoma, undergoing nonglioma brain surgery, or in good health (not recorded which).

The DNA for the CDR3 is TGTGCCAGCAGCCGCGGGACAGGGAGAGCCGGAAACACCATATATTTT. Residues: CASSRGTGRAGNTIYF. The chain employs TRBV11-2 and TRBJ1-3, with 9 positions matching TRBD1. Germline lookup yields CDR1 SGHAT and CDR2 FQNNGV. Losses at the gene ends were 5 bases for V and 4 bases for J; bases not matched to a gene: 9. The CDR3 consists of 16 residues.

This chain uses TRBV11-3 with TRBJ2-1; D uncertain. Per germline, CDR1 SGHNT and CDR2 YENEEA. Trimming took off 2 bases at V and 4 bases at J, with 6 bases between the two ends. The length of the CDR3 is 13 residues. The CDR3 here is CASSLMGYNEQFF. Here the CDR3 DNA reads TGTGCCAGCAGCTTAATGGGGTACAATGAGCAGTTCTTC.

This clonotype has only a few counts. The genes are TRBV20-1 and TRBJ2-7; TRBD2 might be the D (6 bases). V gave up 3 bases and J gave up 3 bases, with 9 bases separating them. Germline lookup yields CDR1 DFQATT and CDR2 SNEGSKA (reference sequence). This CDR3 contains 12 residues. The CDR3 DNA reads TGCAGTGCTAGCGGGAGTGTCTACGAGCAGTACTTC. Encoded protein: CSASGSVYEQYF.

The chain couples TRBV6-5 to TRBJ1-1; D is unclear. The germline gives CDR1 MNHEY, CDR2 SVGAGI. Between the trimmed V and J ends, which lost 2 bases and 0 bases, there was a span of 13 bases. The CDR3 covers 16 residues. The CDR3: CASSYTRSRMNTEAFF. CDR3 DNA sequence: TGTGCCAGCAGTTACACCCGGTCCCGTATGAACACTGAAGCTTTCTTT.

V and J are TRBV12-3 or TRBV12-4 and TRBJ1-5; 9 positions match TRBD1. There are 15 residues in the CDR3. V dropped 11 bases and J dropped 5; count of bases not matched to a gene: 13. The chain's CDR3 is CAGTPDRGKDQPQHF. In nucleotides, the CDR3 is TGTGCCGGCACCCCTGACAGGGGGAAAGATCAGCCCCAGCATTTT.

Notes on this clonotype: Given a much more abundant clone one base away, this may be a read error. The chain is built from TRBV20-1 and TRBJ2-3; 9 bases agree with TRBD2. V lost 6 bases to trimming and J lost 3 bases; unmatched junction nucleotides: 7. CDR3 length equals 14 residues. Germline V gene lookup returns CDR1 DFQATT and CDR2 SNEGSKA (reference sequence). The CDR3 sequence is CSAPVSGRTDTQYF. The CDR3 DNA sequence: TGCAGTGCCCCCGTAAGCGGGAGGACAGATACGCAGTATTTT.

This clonotype showed up just a few times. This chain connects TRBV28 to TRBJ2-3, with D hard to call. Germline CDR1 reads MDHEN; CDR2 reads SYDVKM. V was shortened by 1 base and J by 10 bases, with 18 bases between the two germline ends. The CDR3 has 15 residues. CDR3 nucleotides: TGTGCCAGCAGTTTATTAAAATATAAGGCTATCGCGCAGTATTTT. Amino acids: CASSLLKYKAIAQYF.

The chain employs TRBV7-3 and TRBJ2-7; D may be TRBD2 (7 bases). Germline V gene sequence: CDR1 SGHTA, CDR2 FQGTGA. This CDR3 has 15 amino acids. V was pared by 5 bases and J by 5 bases, with 19 bases between. CDR3: CASSPGGAGYHEQYF. DNA for the CDR3: TGTGCCAGCAGCCCTGGGGGGGCGGGTTATCACGAGCAGTACTTC.

The V and J genes are TRBV20-1 and TRBJ2-5; D is undetermined. The J call is doubtful: the DNA matches TRBJ2-7 better. CDR3 size: 13 residues. Germline values: CDR1 DFQATT, CDR2 SNEGSKA (reference sequence). CDR3 sequence: CSARDLFLYEQYF. For the CDR3, the DNA is TGCAGTGCTAGAGATCTCTTTCTCTACGAGCAGTACTTC.

This clonotype was counted once. A read error may be the cause here, since a much bigger clone is one base away. V is TRBV6-5 and J is TRBJ2-2, with D uncertain. Germline assignment: CDR1 MNHEY and CDR2 SVGAGI. CDR3 length: 14 amino acids. V gave up 5 bases and J gave up 3 bases, with 10 bases separating them. The CDR3 DNA sequence: TGTGCCAGCAGTCCGGGCTTCTACACCGGGGAGCTGTTTTTT. Translating gives CASSPGFYTGELFF.

V gene TRBV15 combines with J gene TRBJ2-1, with D uncertain. Per germline, CDR1 LNHNV and CDR2 YYDKDF (reference sequence). This CDR3 has 14 residues. The CDR3 spells CVTSRVVWEGEQFF. The CDR3 bases are TGTGTTACCAGCAGAGTTGTCTGGGAAGGTGAGCAGTTCTTC.

Only a few counts were recorded for this clonotype. The rearrangement links TRBV7-9 to TRBJ1-1; maybe TRBD1 (5 bases). CDR3 length: 13 amino acids. Germline V gene lookup returns CDR1 SEHNR and CDR2 FQNEAQ (reference sequence). V was trimmed by 5 bases and J by 5 bases, leaving 12 bases between them. The CDR3 region has the DNA TGTGCCAGCAGCCTCGGGGCAGAGACTGAAGCTTTCTTT. Translating it yields CASSLGAETEAFF.

This clonotype was picked up a small number of times. V gene TRBV7-2 combines with J gene TRBJ1-2, with TRBD1 matching over 10 bases. The V gene's germline CDR1 is SGHTA and CDR2 FQGNSA. The CDR3 is made up of 15 amino acids. J lost 8 bases, V lost 4 bases, and 10 bases had no gene match. This CDR3 reads CASSSSGQGSWGYTF. The CDR3 region has the DNA TGTGCCAGCAGCTCCTCGGGACAGGGGAGTTGGGGCTACACCTTC.

At least ten counts were recorded for this clonotype. This chain uses TRBV6-2 or TRBV6-3 with TRBJ2-1; the D is unclear. The germline gives CDR1 MNHEY, CDR2 SVGEGT. The CDR3 extends over 11 amino acids. The germline V and J ends were trimmed by 5 bases and 8 bases, with 7 bases remaining between them. The chain's CDR3 is CASSTYHEQFF. The DNA of the CDR3 is TGTGCCAGCAGTACCTATCATGAGCAGTTCTTC.

This clonotype was counted only a few times. The chain has TRBV7-9 and TRBJ2-5; the D is unclear. Trimming shortened V by 4 bases and J by 3 bases, and 15 bases separated the two germline ends. The germline CDR1 and CDR2 sequences are SEHNR and FQNEAQ (reference sequence). The CDR3 covers 15 residues. The CDR3 here is CASSSRMGREETQYF. As DNA, the CDR3 is TGTGCCAGCAGCTCCCGAATGGGCCGGGAAGAGACCCAGTACTTC.

The rearrangement joins TRBV4-1 to TRBJ2-5; the match to TRBD2 covers 7 bases. Per the germline V gene, CDR1 is MGHRA and CDR2 is YSYEKL. The CDR3 extends over 15 amino acids. Trimming took 2 bases from V and 3 from J; bases not matched to a gene: 6. The CDR3 region is CASSQFPGGEETQYF. In nucleotides, the CDR3 is TGCGCCAGCAGCCAATTTCCGGGAGGAGAAGAGACCCAGTACTTC.

J is TRBJ2-1 and V is TRBV28; 7 positions agree with TRBD1. This CDR3 contains 15 residues. The V gene end was trimmed by 5 bases and the J gene end by 5 bases; junction bases not matched to a gene: 9. The germline V gene encodes CDR1 MDHEN and CDR2 SYDVKM. CDR3 nucleotides: TGTGCCAGCAGTCCCCCCCGGACAGGAAACAATGAGCAGTTCTTC. Residues: CASSPPRTGNNEQFF.

In the case of this clonotype: A much larger clone lies a single base off, so this may be a read error. The rearrangement joins TRBV20-1 to TRBJ2-1; possible D gene TRBD2, 6 bases. CDR1 DFQATT and CDR2 SNEGSKA come from the germline V gene (reference sequence). Deletions cut 2 bases from V and 3 bases from J, with 14 bases between. This CDR3 spans 15 amino acids. The CDR3 DNA sequence: TGCAGTGCTAGATTAACGGGAGATCACTACAATGAGCAGTTCTTC. As protein: CSARLTGDHYNEQFF.

V usage is TRBV27 and J usage is TRBJ2-1; 9 bases line up with TRBD2. The CDR3 has 15 amino acids. The V and J ends lost 6 bases and 9 bases, in that order; junction bases with no gene match: 12. Germline values: CDR1 MNHEY, CDR2 SMNVEV (reference sequence). CDR3 region: CASRQGTSRRGEQFF. The CDR3, as DNA: TGTGCCAGCAGACAAGGGACTAGCAGGAGGGGTGAGCAGTTCTTC.

In its sample, this clonotype was seen a few times. This rearrangement joins TRBV7-6 to TRBJ2-7, with 12 bases aligning to TRBD1. Germline assignment: CDR1 SGHVS and CDR2 FNYEAQ. The CDR3 contains 17 residues. Trimming took 5 bases from V and 3 from J; bases not matched to a gene: 11. The CDR3: CASSRGQGAIPGYEQYF. The CDR3 DNA reads TGTGCCAGCAGCCGGGGACAGGGGGCGATACCAGGCTACGAGCAGTACTTC.

This clonotype was picked up a small number of times. The chain carries TRBV4-3 and TRBJ2-3; D ambiguous. CDR3 length equals 13 residues. Deletions cut 1 base from V and 6 bases from J, with 8 bases between. The germline V gene encodes CDR1 LGHNA and CDR2 YSLEER. This CDR3 reads CASSQGSLDTQYF. CDR3 nucleotides: TGCGCCAGCAGCCAAGGCTCTTTGGATACGCAGTATTTT.

The chain uses TRBV28 and TRBJ1-6; 7 bases are a match to TRBD1. Trimming cost V 2 bases and J 0 bases; bases outside gene matches: 7. The CDR3 is made up of 18 amino acids. The germline V gene encodes CDR1 MDHEN and CDR2 SYDVKM. DNA of the CDR3: TGTGCCAGCAGTTTACCAAGACAGGGAAGCTCCTATAATTCACCCCTCCACTTT. This translates into CASSLPRQGSSYNSPLHF.

A few counts support this clonotype. The J gene is TRBJ1-1, the V gene TRBV7-2, with D uncertain. Germline V gene data show CDR1 as SGHTA and CDR2 as FQGNSA. The CDR3 totals 13 residues. The V and J ends lost 1 base and 7 bases respectively, with 10 bases between them. CDR3 in DNA: TGTGCCAGCAGCTTAGGACTCACTGGTGAAGCTTTCTTT. Encoded protein: CASSLGLTGEAFF.

This clonotype showed up many times. The chain links TRBV15 to TRBJ1-1; no clear D gene. Looked up from germline, CDR1 is LNHNV and CDR2 is YYDKDF (reference sequence). Trimming took 1 base from V and 3 from J, leaving 12 bases between them. CDR3 length: 15 amino acids. CDR3 protein: CATSRGLAGDTEAFF. Written as DNA, the CDR3 is TGTGCCACCAGCAGAGGTCTCGCAGGAGACACTGAAGCTTTCTTT.

This clonotype was detected only a few times. This chain uses TRBV6-6 with TRBJ1-2; D remains unclear. Trimming removed 0 bases from V and 5 bases from J, with 16 bases in between. Germline CDR1 and CDR2: MNHNY and SVGAGI (reference sequence). The CDR3 is 16 amino acids. CDR3 nucleotides: TGTGCCAGCAGTTACTCCTACGAGGGAATTGGGTATGGCTACACCTTC. Translation gives CASSYSYEGIGYGYTF.

This clonotype was picked up many times. The V gene is TRBV28, the J gene TRBJ2-1; D is perhaps TRBD2 (6 bases). The CDR3 is 13 residues long. Germline CDR1 is MDHEN and CDR2 is SYDVKM. Trimming pared 3 bases from V and 7 bases from J, leaving 10 bases between. This CDR3 is CASSFGGRNEQFF. The CDR3, as DNA: TGTGCCAGCAGTTTTGGGGGGAGGAATGAGCAGTTCTTC.

The CDR3 spells CASSPRPGGSKNIQYF. The CDR3 DNA sequence: TGCGCCAGCAGCCCCCGTCCTGGGGGATCCAAAAACATTCAGTACTTC. The V call is TRBV5-1, the J call TRBJ2-4; D could derive from TRBD1 or TRBD2 (5 bases each). CDR1 and CDR2 from the germline V gene are SGHRS and YFSETQ. V was pared by 4 bases and J by 2 bases, with 16 bases between. The CDR3 runs 16 residues.

This clonotype was seen a handful of times. The chain joins TRBV20-1 to TRBJ2-7, with 11 bases fitting TRBD1. CDR1 DFQATT and CDR2 SNEGSKA come from the germline V gene (reference sequence). The junction had 4 bases not matched to a gene; V was cut back by 0 bases and J by 6 bases. CDR3 length: 14 residues. The CDR3 sequence: CSARDSGTGGEQYF. For the CDR3, the DNA is TGCAGTGCTAGAGATTCAGGGACAGGGGGCGAGCAGTACTTC.

This clonotype appeared many times. The chain couples TRBV15 to TRBJ1-2, with 7 nucleotides matching TRBD1. The CDR3 spans 13 residues. The V segment lost 4 bases and the J segment 8 bases; nucleotides outside the gene matches: 7. The germline gives CDR1 LNHNV, CDR2 YYDKDF (reference sequence). CDR3 bases: TGTGCCACCAGCATGGCAGGGGGGGACGGCTACACCTTC. Protein product: CATSMAGGDGYTF.

Only a few counts were recorded for this clonotype. This sequence joins TRBV28 and TRBJ2-5, with 8 nucleotides matching TRBD1. Germline values: CDR1 MDHEN, CDR2 SYDVKM. The CDR3 is 15 amino acids. With 4 bases clipped from V and 4 bases from J, the junction kept 8 bases outside the gene matches. CDR3 protein: CASSSLPTGGETQYF. CDR3 DNA: TGTGCCAGCAGTTCCCTCCCCACAGGGGGAGAGACCCAGTACTTC.

This clonotype was seen at least ten times. The chain recombines TRBV20-1 with TRBJ1-6; D gene uncertain. The CDR3 consists of 9 residues. The germline V and J ends were trimmed by 5 bases and 10 bases, with 3 bases remaining between them. Germline-derived CDR1 and CDR2 are DFQATT and SNEGSKA (reference sequence). In DNA, the CDR3 is TGCAGTGCTGAGTCACCCCTCCACTTT. Amino acids: CSAESPLHF.

As for this clonotype: Since a much larger clone is just one base distant, this may be a read error. This chain links TRBV6-2 or TRBV6-3 with TRBJ2-7, with D perhaps matching TRBD2 (5 bases). Germline loops: CDR1 MNHEY, CDR2 SVGEGT. V gave up 5 bases and J gave up 4 bases, with 12 bases separating them. The CDR3 runs to 13 residues. DNA for the CDR3: TGTGCCAGCAGTGGGCTGGGAGCATACGAGCAGTACTTC. Translated, it gives CASSGLGAYEQYF.